This section outlines one T cell receptor (beta chain) sequence together with its context. Here immunoSEQ multiplex PCR was the method, and the copy in TCRdb shows in-frame clones only, minus some. The data show some 81,000 clones, with 85% to 95% seen just once and around 2.6% held by the top ten. Germline CDR1 and CDR2: MNHEY and SVGAGI. Between the trimmed V and J ends, which lost 6 bases and 0 bases, there was a span of 8 bases. There are 14 residues in the CDR3. The data derive from a study of T cell changes during pregnancy in multiple sclerosis. Sequenced material: peripheral blood, taken after pregnancy. The chain combines TRBV6-5 with TRBJ1-4; D is perhaps TRBD1 (5 bases). The clonotype originates from a female donor in good health, enrolled as a control in a pregnancy study. The CDR3 loop reads CASRGVATNEKLFF. CDR3 nucleotides: TGTGCCAGCAGAGGGGTTGCAACTAATGAAAAACTGTTTTTT.